The 11 T cell receptor beta chains in this list originate from one sample, sequenced in a study of T-cell memory formation after mild COVID-19. Via MiXCR, TCRdb re-called the 5' RACE reads, giving one row per CDR3 protein. This table has 560,000 or so distinct CDR3 sequences, 17% appearing once. The source material was PBMCs or a T cell subset sorted from them (not recorded which). Every receptor here comes from an adult woman who had mild COVID-19 (a few samples of this study predate the infection). Cell type and time point are not known.

The CDR3 sequence is CASSWGIRGLNTEAFF. CDR3 nucleotides: TGTGCCAGCAGTTGGGGTATCAGGGGGCTGAACACTGAAGCTTTCTTT. This chain connects TRBV12-3 or TRBV12-4 to TRBJ1-1, with 8 bases matching TRBD1. The junction had 7 bases not matched to a gene; V was cut back by 4 bases and J by 0 bases. The CDR3 loop spans 16 amino acids.

This clonotype was recorded a few times. This rearrangement joins TRBV12-3 or TRBV12-4 to TRBJ2-1; 9 positions match TRBD1. V lost 2 bases and J lost 5; bases outside the gene matches: 13. This CDR3 is 18 amino acids long. The CDR3 DNA follows: TGTGCCAGCAGTTTATCAGAGACAGGGGGGTATGAGGACAATGAGCAGTTCTTC. Its protein product is CASSLSETGGYEDNEQFF.

This chain links TRBV29-1 with TRBJ2-7; D unclear. The CDR3 is 12 amino acids. V was trimmed by 0 bases and J by 6 bases, leaving 9 bases between them. The germline V gene encodes CDR1 SQVTM and CDR2 ANQGSEA. Here the CDR3 DNA reads TGCAGCGTTGAAGATCTAGGTTCCGAGCAGTACTTC. This codes for CSVEDLGSEQYF.

This clonotype appeared a few times. This chain joins TRBV4-3 and TRBJ1-4, with 9 bases identical to TRBD1. CDR1 is LGHNA, CDR2 YSLEER, per germline. The J segment lost 8 bases and the V segment lost 1 base, leaving 5 bases of the junction unmatched. The CDR3 totals 15 residues. The CDR3 DNA reads TGCGCCAGCAGCCAAGGGGGGACAGGGATGGAAAAACTGTTTTTT. This translates into CASSQGGTGMEKLFF.

This clonotype was detected ten times or more. V usage is TRBV7-6 and J usage is TRBJ2-7, with D tentatively TRBD1 or TRBD2 (7 bases each). Trimming removed 5 bases at V and 4 bases at J, with 15 bases between. The CDR3 has 14 amino acids. In germline, CDR1 is SGHVS, CDR2 FNYEAQ. CDR3 protein: CASSVQGGPYEQYF. DNA of the CDR3: TGTGCCAGCAGCGTCCAGGGGGGGCCGTACGAGCAGTACTTC.

This clonotype was counted between two and nine times. The CDR3 sequence is CSARASEQGTDTQYF. As DNA, the CDR3 is TGCAGTGCTAGAGCCTCTGAGCAGGGGACAGATACGCAGTATTTT. The V call is TRBV20-1, the J call TRBJ2-3; D possibly corresponds to TRBD1 (6 bases). Germline assignment: CDR1 DFQATT and CDR2 SNEGSKA (reference sequence). This CDR3 region has 15 residues. The V end was cut by 1 base, the J end by 3 bases, with 14 bases between.

The chain uses TRBV20-1 and TRBJ1-2; no reliable D call. The CDR3 spans 12 residues. V gave up 0 bases and J gave up 4 bases, with 6 bases separating them. Per germline, CDR1 DFQATT and CDR2 SNEGSKA (reference sequence). This CDR3 reads CSARDWGYGYTF. DNA for the CDR3: TGCAGTGCTAGAGATTGGGGCTATGGCTACACCTTC.

V is TRBV7-9 and J is TRBJ1-5, with 9 bases that match TRBD1. In germline, CDR1 is SEHNR, CDR2 FQNEAQ (reference sequence). CDR3 length equals 17 residues. Trimming at V came to 4 bases and at J to 7 bases, leaving 14 bases not matched to a gene. CDR3 coding DNA: TGTGCCAGCAGCTACTCCGGGACAGGGTCGAATTTGCAGCCCCAGCATTTT. Its protein product is CASSYSGTGSNLQPQHF.

This chain links TRBV11-2 with TRBJ2-3, with TRBD2 matching 11 bases. CDR1 and CDR2 (germline): SGHAT, FQNNGV. The CDR3 has 17 amino acids. V gave up 5 bases and J gave up 1 base; unmatched junction bases: 8. CDR3 residues: CASSPRMTSGGTDTQYF. CDR3 DNA sequence: TGTGCCAGCAGCCCTCGGATGACTAGCGGGGGCACAGATACGCAGTATTTT.

This chain joins TRBV9 and TRBJ2-2; TRBD1 matches 9 bases. In germline, CDR1 is SGDLS, CDR2 YYNGEE. The junction had 7 bases not matched to a gene; V was cut back by 3 bases and J by 4 bases. The CDR3 covers 16 residues. CDR3 bases: TGTGCCAGCAGCGCAGGGGGACAGGGAGGCACCGGGGAGCTGTTTTTT. It specifies CASSAGGQGGTGELFF.

The chain couples TRBV7-8 to TRBJ2-7, with 10 nucleotides matching TRBD1. This CDR3 contains 15 residues. Looked up from germline, CDR1 is SGHVS and CDR2 is FQNEAQ. The V segment lost 5 bases and the J segment 2 bases; nucleotides outside the gene matches: 6. The CDR3, as DNA: TGTGCCAGCAGCCCAAGCGGGACAGGGGCCTACGAGCAGTACTTC. This translates into CASSPSGTGAYEQYF. The full variable domain, in which reference TRBV7-8 and TRBJ2-7 provide the parts outside the CDR3, is GAGVSQSPRYKVAKRGQDVALRCDPISGHVSLFWYQQALGQGPEFLTYFQNEAQLDKSGLPSDRFFAERPEGSVSTLKIQRTQQEDSAVYLCASSPSGTGAYEQYFGPGTRLTVT.